This is a list of T cell receptor beta chains from one sample in a study of OX40 agonist ivuxolimab in advanced cancers. Some clones are missing from TCRdb's copy, which holds only in-frame ones; the method was immunoSEQ multiplex PCR. The table has 60,000 to 70,000 clones, about 79% seen once; the top ten hold under 2%. The sequencing used CD4+ or CD8+ T cells sorted from blood, collected in a trial of the OX40 agonist ivuxolimab. These receptors were taken from an adult with an advanced solid tumor such as melanoma, head and neck, liver or kidney cancer. CDR3s include the opening cysteine and the closing phenylalanine or tryptophan. Each record gives: V gene, CDR3 length, clone size, J gene, D gene, CDR3 DNA, CDR3 protein. A D gene is named only where the DNA matches it firmly. A row's size may be missing; if present it is once, few, many or a size class.

V gene: TRBV27; CDR3 length: 15; clone size: .; J gene: TRBJ2-1; D gene: .; CDR3 DNA: TGTGCCAGCACCGTGAGTCGCGGGAACTACAATGAGCAGTTCTTC; CDR3 protein: CASTVSRGNYNEQFF
V gene: TRBV7-9; CDR3 length: 15; clone size: .; J gene: TRBJ2-5; D gene: .; CDR3 DNA: TGTGCCAGCAGCCCCCAGGGCTCGCTTGGTGAGACCCAGTACTTC; CDR3 protein: CASSPQGSLGETQYF
V gene: TRBV6-5; CDR3 length: 12; clone size: .; J gene: TRBJ2-5; D gene: .; CDR3 DNA: TGTGCCAGCAGTAGGGGAATAGAGACCCAGTACTTC; CDR3 protein: CASSRGIETQYF
V gene: TRBV2; CDR3 length: 14; clone size: .; J gene: TRBJ2-3; D gene: TRBD2; CDR3 DNA: TGTGCCAGCAGTGAACGGGAGGGGCCAGATACGCAGTATTTT; CDR3 protein: CASSEREGPDTQYF
V gene: TRBV10-3; CDR3 length: 13; clone size: once; J gene: TRBJ2-3; D gene: .; CDR3 DNA: TGTGCCATCAGTGGAGGGAGCACAGATACGCAGTATTTT; CDR3 protein: CAISGGSTDTQYF
V gene: TRBV5-8; CDR3 length: 11; clone size: .; J gene: TRBJ2-5; D gene: .; CDR3 DNA: TGTGCCAGCAGCTTTATAGAGACCCAGTACTTC; CDR3 protein: CASSFIETQYF
V gene: TRBV30; CDR3 length: 15; clone size: .; J gene: TRBJ2-5; D gene: TRBD1; CDR3 DNA: TGTGCCTGGGGGTGGGGACAGGGGAGGGTAGGGACCCAGTACTTC; CDR3 protein: CAWGWGQGRVGTQYF
V gene: TRBV7-2; CDR3 length: 13; clone size: .; J gene: TRBJ2-7; D gene: .; CDR3 DNA: TGTGCCAGCAGCTTAGGATGGTTGGGGGAGCAGTACTTC; CDR3 protein: CASSLGWLGEQYF
V gene: TRBV6-5; CDR3 length: 14; clone size: .; J gene: TRBJ2-1; D gene: TRBD2; CDR3 DNA: TGTGCCAGCAAGCATAGCGGGGGCGCGGATGAGCAGTTCTTC; CDR3 protein: CASKHSGGADEQFF
V gene: TRBV28; CDR3 length: 11; clone size: .; J gene: TRBJ1-2; D gene: .; CDR3 DNA: TGTGCCAGCAGGATAGCCTATGGCTACACCTTC; CDR3 protein: CASRIAYGYTF
V gene: TRBV19; CDR3 length: 13; clone size: .; J gene: TRBJ2-7; D gene: .; CDR3 DNA: TGTGCCAGTAAGGCAGCCCGGTCCTACGAGCAGTACTTC; CDR3 protein: CASKAARSYEQYF
V gene: TRBV4-3; CDR3 length: 17; clone size: .; J gene: TRBJ2-3; D gene: .; CDR3 DNA: TGCGCCAGCAGCCGATCCGAAGGTTTCGGCAGCACAGATACGCAGTATTTT; CDR3 protein: CASSRSEGFGSTDTQYF
V gene: TRBV11-2; CDR3 length: 15; clone size: .; J gene: TRBJ2-5; D gene: TRBD2; CDR3 DNA: TGTGCCAGCAGTTATCGACTAGCGGGAGGAGAGACCCAGTACTTC; CDR3 protein: CASSYRLAGGETQYF
V gene: TRBV19; CDR3 length: 15; clone size: .; J gene: TRBJ2-1; D gene: .; CDR3 DNA: TGTGCCAGTAGTATAGATCGCCGAGGCGGCAATGAGCAGTTCTTC; CDR3 protein: CASSIDRRGGNEQFF
V gene: TRBV7-2; CDR3 length: 16; clone size: .; J gene: TRBJ2-7; D gene: .; CDR3 DNA: TGTGCCAGCAGCCCCTTCCCGACTAGGAGTGCGAGCGAGCAGTACTTC; CDR3 protein: CASSPFPTRSASEQYF
V gene: TRBV28; CDR3 length: 13; clone size: .; J gene: TRBJ1-2; D gene: TRBD1; CDR3 DNA: TGTGCCAGCAGGCCGGGACAGACATATGGCTACACCTTC; CDR3 protein: CASRPGQTYGYTF
V gene: TRBV7-8; CDR3 length: 17; clone size: .; J gene: TRBJ2-2; D gene: .; CDR3 DNA: TGTGCCAGCAGCTTAGCGCGATCCACAGGGTGGGGAGAGGAGCTGTTTTTT; CDR3 protein: CASSLARSTGWGEELFF
V gene: TRBV7-8; CDR3 length: 13; clone size: .; J gene: TRBJ1-5; D gene: .; CDR3 DNA: TGTGCCAGCAGCTTAGTCTTAGATCAGCCCCAGCATTTT; CDR3 protein: CASSLVLDQPQHF
V gene: TRBV10-3; CDR3 length: 14; clone size: once; J gene: TRBJ1-1; D gene: .; CDR3 DNA: TGTGCCATCAGCCCAGGGGACCGGAACACTGAAGCTTTCTTT; CDR3 protein: CAISPGDRNTEAFF
V gene: TRBV5-4; CDR3 length: 15; clone size: .; J gene: TRBJ1-4; D gene: .; CDR3 DNA: TGTGCCAGCAGCTCCGAGACAGCAACTAATGAAAAACTGTTTTTT; CDR3 protein: CASSSETATNEKLFF
V gene: TRBV30; CDR3 length: 13; clone size: .; J gene: TRBJ1-5; D gene: .; CDR3 DNA: TGTGCCTGGAGTAACAGGGTGGATCAGCCCCAGCATTTT; CDR3 protein: CAWSNRVDQPQHF
V gene: TRBV5-4; CDR3 length: 17; clone size: .; J gene: TRBJ2-3; D gene: TRBD1; CDR3 DNA: TGTGCCAGCAGCCAGATGACGGGGACAGGTAACACAGATACGCAGTATTTT; CDR3 protein: CASSQMTGTGNTDTQYF
V gene: TRBV6-1; CDR3 length: 18; clone size: .; J gene: TRBJ1-4; D gene: TRBD1; CDR3 DNA: TGTGCCAGCAGTGCCCCGACAGGGGGTACCCATAAAGCGGAAAAACTGTTTTTT; CDR3 protein: CASSAPTGGTHKAEKLFF
V gene: TRBV11-3; CDR3 length: 13; clone size: .; J gene: TRBJ2-3; D gene: .; CDR3 DNA: TGTGCCAGCAGCTTAGGCTGGTCAGATACGCAGTATTTT; CDR3 protein: CASSLGWSDTQYF
V gene: TRBV19; CDR3 length: 14; clone size: .; J gene: TRBJ2-7; D gene: TRBD2; CDR3 DNA: TGTGCCAGTAGCACCGGGACTAGAACCTACGAGCAGTACTTC; CDR3 protein: CASSTGTRTYEQYF
V gene: TRBV9; CDR3 length: 17; clone size: .; J gene: TRBJ1-2; D gene: TRBD1; CDR3 DNA: TGTGCCAGCAGCCCCGGGACAGGGGCCAACTCTAACTATGGCTACACCTTC; CDR3 protein: CASSPGTGANSNYGYTF
V gene: TRBV7-9; CDR3 length: 14; clone size: .; J gene: TRBJ1-2; D gene: TRBD1; CDR3 DNA: TGTGCCAGCAGCTTAGGTCGGGACAGCTATGGCTACACCTTC; CDR3 protein: CASSLGRDSYGYTF
V gene: TRBV6-5; CDR3 length: 15; clone size: .; J gene: TRBJ1-4; D gene: .; CDR3 DNA: TGTGCCAGCAGCCGTACAGGGATCCCTAATGAAAAACTGTTTTTT; CDR3 protein: CASSRTGIPNEKLFF
V gene: TRBV4-1; CDR3 length: 13; clone size: .; J gene: TRBJ2-1; D gene: TRBD2; CDR3 DNA: TGCGCCAGCAGCCAAGAAGGAGGACTAGCCGAGTTCTTC; CDR3 protein: CASSQEGGLAEFF
V gene: TRBV7-9; CDR3 length: 16; clone size: few; J gene: TRBJ1-2; D gene: .; CDR3 DNA: TGTGCCAGCAGCCGCACCACTTCGGGACAAGCTGATGGCTACACCTTC; CDR3 protein: CASSRTTSGQADGYTF
V gene: TRBV27; CDR3 length: 16; clone size: .; J gene: TRBJ1-2; D gene: .; CDR3 DNA: TGTGCCAGCAGTTCCGGGGAGGGGGGTATTAACTATGGCTACACCTTC; CDR3 protein: CASSSGEGGINYGYTF
V gene: TRBV18; CDR3 length: 13; clone size: .; J gene: TRBJ1-5; D gene: .; CDR3 DNA: TGTGCCAGCTCACCTCACATCAATCAGCCCCAGCATTTT; CDR3 protein: CASSPHINQPQHF
V gene: TRBV7-9; CDR3 length: 14; clone size: .; J gene: TRBJ1-4; D gene: .; CDR3 DNA: TGTGCCAGCAGCACAGGGACGGCTAATGAAAAACTGTTTTTT; CDR3 protein: CASSTGTANEKLFF
V gene: TRBV6-5; CDR3 length: 12; clone size: once; J gene: TRBJ2-1; D gene: .; CDR3 DNA: TGTGCCAGCAGGACTACCTACAATGAGCAGTTCTTC; CDR3 protein: CASRTTYNEQFF
V gene: TRBV5-4; CDR3 length: 15; clone size: .; J gene: TRBJ1-3; D gene: .; CDR3 DNA: TGTGCCAGCAGCCCTATTCCGGGACCTGGAAACACCATATATTTT; CDR3 protein: CASSPIPGPGNTIYF
V gene: TRBV19; CDR3 length: 15; clone size: .; J gene: TRBJ2-7; D gene: TRBD2; CDR3 DNA: TGTGCCAGTAGTTTGGTGGGACTAGCAAACTACGAGCAGTACTTC; CDR3 protein: CASSLVGLANYEQYF
V gene: TRBV5-1; CDR3 length: 16; clone size: .; J gene: TRBJ2-2; D gene: TRBD2; CDR3 DNA: TGCGCCAGCAGCTTGGCCGGGACTAGCGGGAGTGGGGAGCTGTTTTTT; CDR3 protein: CASSLAGTSGSGELFF
V gene: TRBV5-4; CDR3 length: 16; clone size: .; J gene: TRBJ1-2; D gene: .; CDR3 DNA: TGTGCCAGCAGCGGATCACAGGGCTCCTCTAACTATGGCTACACCTTC; CDR3 protein: CASSGSQGSSNYGYTF
V gene: TRBV7-2; CDR3 length: 15; clone size: .; J gene: TRBJ2-3; D gene: TRBD2; CDR3 DNA: TGTGCCAGCAGCTTCGTAGCGGGGCCGGCAGATACGCAGTATTTT; CDR3 protein: CASSFVAGPADTQYF